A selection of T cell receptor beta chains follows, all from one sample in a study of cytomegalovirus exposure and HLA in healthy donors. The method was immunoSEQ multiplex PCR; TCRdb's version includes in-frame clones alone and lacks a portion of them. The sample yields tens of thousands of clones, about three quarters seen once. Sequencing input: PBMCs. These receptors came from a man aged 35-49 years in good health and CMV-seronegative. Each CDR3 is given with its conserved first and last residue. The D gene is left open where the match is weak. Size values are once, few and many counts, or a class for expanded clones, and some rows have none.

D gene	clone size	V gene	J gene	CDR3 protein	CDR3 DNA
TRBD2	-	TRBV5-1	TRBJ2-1	CASSPSLRLADNNEQFF	TGCGCCAGCAGCCCAAGCCTCCGACTAGCGGACAACAATGAGCAGTTCTTC
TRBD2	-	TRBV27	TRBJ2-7	CASSPIKPAGVAEQYF	TGTGCCAGCAGCCCTATTAAACCAGCGGGAGTAGCTGAGCAGTACTTC
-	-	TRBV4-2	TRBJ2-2	CASSQGTGTNTEELFF	TGTGCCAGCAGCCAAGGGACTGGGACAAACACCGAGGAGCTGTTTTTT
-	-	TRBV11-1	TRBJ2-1	CASSLVRSSNEQFF	TGTGCCAGCAGCTTAGTTCGGTCTAGCAATGAGCAGTTCTTC
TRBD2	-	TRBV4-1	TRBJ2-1	CASSLAGSYNEQFF	TGCGCCAGCTCCCTAGCGGGTTCCTACAATGAGCAGTTCTTC
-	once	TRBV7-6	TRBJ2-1	CASSLTKKAWNEQFF	TGTGCCAGCAGCTTAACCAAGAAAGCTTGGAATGAGCAGTTCTTC
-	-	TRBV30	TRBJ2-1	CAWKPGHPLNEQFF	TGTGCCTGGAAACCGGGACACCCGCTCAATGAGCAGTTCTTC
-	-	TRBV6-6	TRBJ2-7	CASSHDKTSYEQYF	TGTGCCAGCAGTCACGACAAGACCTCCTACGAGCAGTACTTC
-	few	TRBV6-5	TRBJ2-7	CASRGGGASPYEQYF	TGTGCCAGCAGGGGGGGTGGGGCATCTCCCTACGAGCAGTACTTC
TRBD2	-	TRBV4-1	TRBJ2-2	CASSLNSGIGELFF	TGCGCCAGCAGCCTTAATAGCGGGATCGGGGAGCTGTTTTTT
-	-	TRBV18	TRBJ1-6	CASSPSQGQDNSPLHF	TGTGCCAGCTCACCATCCCAGGGACAAGATAATTCACCCCTCCACTTT
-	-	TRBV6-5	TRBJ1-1	CASRLTGNTEAFF	TGTGCCAGCAGACTAACAGGGAACACTGAAGCTTTCTTT
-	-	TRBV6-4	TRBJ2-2	CASRTSANTGELFF	TGTGCCAGCAGAACTAGTGCGAACACCGGGGAGCTGTTTTTT
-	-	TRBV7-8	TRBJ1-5	CASSLVTGSNQPQHF	TGTGCCAGCAGCTTAGTCACAGGGAGCAATCAGCCCCAGCATTTT
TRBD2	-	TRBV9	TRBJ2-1	CASSVVAGAVYEQFF	TGTGCCAGCAGCGTCGTAGCGGGAGCGGTGTATGAGCAGTTCTTC
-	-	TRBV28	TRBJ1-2	CASSPTGRLFGYTF	TGTGCCAGCAGTCCCACAGGGCGGCTATTTGGCTACACCTTC
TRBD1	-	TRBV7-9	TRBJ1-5	CASSFGQGGRNQPQHF	TGTGCCAGCAGCTTCGGACAGGGGGGTCGCAATCAGCCCCAGCATTTT
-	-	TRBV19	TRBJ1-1	CASSPTGGPNTEAFF	TGTGCCAGTAGTCCGACGGGGGGGCCGAACACTGAAGCTTTCTTT
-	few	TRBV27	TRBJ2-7	CASRTGGAEEYF	TGTGCCAGCCGTACCGGTGGGGCAGAGGAGTACTTC
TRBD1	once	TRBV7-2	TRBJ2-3	CASSPGQGRDTQYF	TGTGCCAGCAGCCCAGGACAGGGGAGGGATACGCAGTATTTT
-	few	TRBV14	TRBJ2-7	CASSREWTVRRYEQYF	TGTGCCAGCAGCCGAGAGTGGACTGTGCGGCGCTACGAGCAGTACTTC
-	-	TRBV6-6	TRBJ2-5	CASSYGGSRETQYF	TGTGCCAGCAGTTATGGAGGGTCCCGAGAGACCCAGTACTTC
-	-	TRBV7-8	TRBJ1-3	CASSLAREPGSGNTIYF	TGTGCCAGCAGCTTAGCCCGGGAGCCGGGATCTGGAAACACCATATATTTT
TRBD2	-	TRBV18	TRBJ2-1	CASSPLSGGGWNEQFF	TGTGCCAGCTCACCACTGTCGGGAGGAGGGTGGAATGAGCAGTTCTTC
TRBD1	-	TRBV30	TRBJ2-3	CAWSPGQSTDTQYF	TGTGCCTGGAGTCCGGGACAGAGCACAGATACGCAGTATTTT
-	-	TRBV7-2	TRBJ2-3	CASSLASGGRTDTQYF	TGTGCCAGCAGCTTAGCCTCCGGAGGGAGGACAGATACGCAGTATTTT
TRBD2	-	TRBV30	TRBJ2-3	CAWRPAGADTQYF	TGTGCCTGGAGGCCTGCGGGAGCAGATACGCAGTATTTT
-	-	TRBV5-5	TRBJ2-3	CASSLAGSGTDTQYF	TGTGCCAGCAGCTTGGCCGGTAGCGGCACAGATACGCAGTATTTT
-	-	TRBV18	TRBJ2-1	CASSPQSASYNEQFF	TGTGCCAGCTCACCACAGAGTGCCTCCTACAATGAGCAGTTCTTC
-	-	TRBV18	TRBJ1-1	CASSPLQRDTEAFF	TGTGCCAGCTCGCCCTTACAGAGGGACACTGAAGCTTTCTTT
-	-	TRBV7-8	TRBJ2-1	CASSLVQSLHNEQFF	TGTGCCAGCAGCTTAGTTCAGTCGTTGCACAATGAGCAGTTCTTC
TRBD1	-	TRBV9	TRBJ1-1	CASSGQGMNTEAFF	TGTGCCAGCAGCGGACAGGGGATGAACACTGAAGCTTTCTTT
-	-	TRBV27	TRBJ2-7	CASSRTGSVYEQYF	TGTGCCAGCAGTCGCACCGGGTCAGTCTACGAGCAGTACTTC
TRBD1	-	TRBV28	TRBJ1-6	CASSYGQVINSPLHF	TGTGCCAGCAGTTACGGACAGGTTATTAATTCACCCCTCCACTTT
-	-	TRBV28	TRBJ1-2	CASSLGDIYGYTF	TGTGCCAGCAGTTTAGGGGACATCTATGGCTACACCTTC
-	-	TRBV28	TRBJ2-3	CANGGVSTDTQYF	TGTGCCAACGGAGGGGTATCGACAGATACGCAGTATTTT
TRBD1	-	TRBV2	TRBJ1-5	CASSSTGGNQPQHF	TGTGCCAGCAGTAGTACAGGGGGCAATCAGCCCCAGCATTTT
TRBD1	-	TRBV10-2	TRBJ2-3	CASSDRDRESTDTQYF	TGCGCCAGCAGTGATCGAGACAGGGAGTCCACAGATACGCAGTATTTT
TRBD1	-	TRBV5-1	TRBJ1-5	CASSYGTGSQPQHF	TGCGCCAGCAGTTATGGGACAGGGTCCCAGCCCCAGCATTTT
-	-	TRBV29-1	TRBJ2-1	CSALGRRGPSSYNEQFF	TGCAGCGCGCTGGGACGGCGGGGCCCAAGCTCCTACAATGAGCAGTTCTTC
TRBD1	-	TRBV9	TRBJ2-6	CASSGTGTGSSSGANVLTF	TGTGCCAGCAGCGGAACCGGGACAGGGTCGTCCTCTGGGGCCAACGTCCTGACTTTC
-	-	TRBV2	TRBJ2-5	CASSVRRGAQETQYF	TGTGCCAGCAGTGTCCGACGCGGGGCCCAAGAGACCCAGTACTTC
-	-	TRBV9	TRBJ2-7	CASSVGGAGVEHEQYF	TGTGCCAGCAGCGTAGGAGGGGCAGGGGTAGAGCACGAGCAGTACTTC
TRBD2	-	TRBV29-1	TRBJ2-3	CSGTSGASTDTQYF	TGCAGCGGTACTAGCGGAGCTAGCACAGATACGCAGTATTTT
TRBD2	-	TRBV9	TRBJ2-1	CASSVDSSGRDEQFF	TGTGCCAGCAGCGTAGATAGTAGCGGGAGAGATGAGCAGTTCTTC
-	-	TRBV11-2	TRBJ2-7	CASSLVYRERHEQYF	TGTGCCAGCAGCTTAGTTTACAGGGAACGCCACGAGCAGTACTTC
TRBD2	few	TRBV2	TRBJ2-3	CASSLILAGGTDTQYF	TGTGCCAGCAGTCTCATACTAGCGGGAGGAACAGATACGCAGTATTTT
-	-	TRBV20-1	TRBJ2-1	CSASRGNEQFF	TGCAGTGCTAGTAGAGGGAATGAGCAGTTCTTC
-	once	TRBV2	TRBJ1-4	CASRSTDLLTNEKLFF	TGTGCCAGCAGGTCGACAGACCTCCTGACTAATGAAAAACTGTTTTTT
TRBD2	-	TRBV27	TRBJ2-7	CASRVTSGSGEQYF	TGTGCCAGCAGGGTGACTAGCGGGAGTGGTGAGCAGTACTTC
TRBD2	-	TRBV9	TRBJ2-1	CASSVAGGTYNEQFF	TGTGCCAGCAGCGTCGCGGGAGGCACCTACAATGAGCAGTTCTTC
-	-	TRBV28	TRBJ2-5	CASNPGRGETQYF	TGTGCCAGCAACCCTGGCAGGGGTGAGACCCAGTACTTC